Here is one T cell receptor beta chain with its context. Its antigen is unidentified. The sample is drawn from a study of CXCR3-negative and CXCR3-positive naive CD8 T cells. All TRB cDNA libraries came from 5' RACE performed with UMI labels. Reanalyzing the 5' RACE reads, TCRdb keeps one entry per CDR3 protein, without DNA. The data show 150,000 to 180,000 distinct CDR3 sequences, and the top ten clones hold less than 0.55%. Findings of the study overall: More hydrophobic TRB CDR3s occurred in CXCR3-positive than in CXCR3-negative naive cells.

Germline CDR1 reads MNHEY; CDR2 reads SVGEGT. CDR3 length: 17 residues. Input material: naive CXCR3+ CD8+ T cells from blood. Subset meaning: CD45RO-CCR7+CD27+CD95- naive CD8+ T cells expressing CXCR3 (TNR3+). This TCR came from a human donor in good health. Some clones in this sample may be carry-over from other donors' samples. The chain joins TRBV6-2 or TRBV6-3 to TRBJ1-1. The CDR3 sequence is CASSLSSDHPSYTEAFF.